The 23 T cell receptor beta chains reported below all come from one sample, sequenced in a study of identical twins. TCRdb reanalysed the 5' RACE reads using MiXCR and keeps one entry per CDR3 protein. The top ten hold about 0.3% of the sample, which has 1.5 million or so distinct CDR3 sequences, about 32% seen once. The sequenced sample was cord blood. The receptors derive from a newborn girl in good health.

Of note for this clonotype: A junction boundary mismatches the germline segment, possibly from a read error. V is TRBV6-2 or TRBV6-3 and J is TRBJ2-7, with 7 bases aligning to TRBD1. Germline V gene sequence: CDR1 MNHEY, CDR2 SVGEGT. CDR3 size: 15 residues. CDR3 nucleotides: TGTGCCAGCAGTTACGGACAGGCGGCCCTCTACGGGCAGTACTTC. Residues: CASSYGQAALYGQYF.

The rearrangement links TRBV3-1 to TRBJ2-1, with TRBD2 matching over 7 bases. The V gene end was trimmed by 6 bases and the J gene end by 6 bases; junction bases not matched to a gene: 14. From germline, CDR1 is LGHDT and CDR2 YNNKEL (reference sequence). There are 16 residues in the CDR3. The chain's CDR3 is CASRAGKPLAVNEQFF. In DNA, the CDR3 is TGTGCCAGCAGGGCAGGGAAGCCCCTAGCGGTCAATGAGCAGTTCTTC.

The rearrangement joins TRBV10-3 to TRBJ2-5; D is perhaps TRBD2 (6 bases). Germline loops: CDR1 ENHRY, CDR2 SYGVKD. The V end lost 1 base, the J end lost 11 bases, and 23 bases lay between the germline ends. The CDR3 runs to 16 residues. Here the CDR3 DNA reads TGTGCCATCAGTGAGTTCACCAGGGACTTCAACAATGAGCAGTACTTC. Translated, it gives CAISEFTRDFNNEQYF.

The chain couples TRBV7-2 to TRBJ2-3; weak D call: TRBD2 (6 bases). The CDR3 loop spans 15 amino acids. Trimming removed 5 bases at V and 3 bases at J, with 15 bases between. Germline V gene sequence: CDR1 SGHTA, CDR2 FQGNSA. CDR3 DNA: TGTGCCAGCAGCCCCAGCGGGTTGGAAACAGATACGCAGTATTTT. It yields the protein CASSPSGLETDTQYF.

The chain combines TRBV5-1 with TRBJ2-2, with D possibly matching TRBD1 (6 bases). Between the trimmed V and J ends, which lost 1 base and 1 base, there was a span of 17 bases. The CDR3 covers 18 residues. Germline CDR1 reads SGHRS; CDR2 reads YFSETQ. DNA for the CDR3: TGCGCCAGCAGCTTGAAGAGGACAGTCTACCGGAACACCGGGGAGCTGTTTTTT. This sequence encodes CASSLKRTVYRNTGELFF. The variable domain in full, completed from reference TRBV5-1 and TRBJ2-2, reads KAGVTQTPRYLIKTRGQQVTLSCSPISGHRSVSWYQQTPGQGLQFLFEYFSETQRNKGNFPGRFSGRQFSNSRSEMNVSTLELGDSALYLCASSLKRTVYRNTGELFFGEGSRLTVL.

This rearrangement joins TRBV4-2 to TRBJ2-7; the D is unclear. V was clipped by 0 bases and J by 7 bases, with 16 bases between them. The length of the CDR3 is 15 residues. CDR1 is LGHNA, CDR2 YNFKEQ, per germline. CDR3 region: CASSQELGAYNEQYF. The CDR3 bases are TGTGCCAGCAGCCAAGAGTTAGGAGCTTACAATGAGCAGTACTTC.

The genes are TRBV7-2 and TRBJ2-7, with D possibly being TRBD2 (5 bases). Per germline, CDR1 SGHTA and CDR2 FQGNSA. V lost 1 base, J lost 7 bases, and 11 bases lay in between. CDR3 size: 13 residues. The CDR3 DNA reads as TGTGCCAGCAGCTTAGACCGGGATAGGGAGCAGTACTTC. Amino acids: CASSLDRDREQYF.

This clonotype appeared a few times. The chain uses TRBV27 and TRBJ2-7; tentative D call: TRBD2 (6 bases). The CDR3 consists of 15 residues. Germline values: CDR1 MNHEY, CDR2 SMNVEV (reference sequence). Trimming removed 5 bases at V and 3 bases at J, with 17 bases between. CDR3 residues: CASSPFGGGNYEQYF. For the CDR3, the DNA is TGTGCCAGCAGTCCTTTTGGGGGAGGCAACTACGAGCAGTACTTC.

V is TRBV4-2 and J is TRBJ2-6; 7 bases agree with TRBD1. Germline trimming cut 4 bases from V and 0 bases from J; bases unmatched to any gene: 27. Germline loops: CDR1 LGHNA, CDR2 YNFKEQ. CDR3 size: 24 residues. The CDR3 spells CASSRLQKNPWIDRAVSGANVLTF. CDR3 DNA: TGTGCCAGCAGCCGACTACAAAAAAACCCGTGGATAGACAGGGCGGTCTCTGGGGCCAACGTCCTGACTTTC.

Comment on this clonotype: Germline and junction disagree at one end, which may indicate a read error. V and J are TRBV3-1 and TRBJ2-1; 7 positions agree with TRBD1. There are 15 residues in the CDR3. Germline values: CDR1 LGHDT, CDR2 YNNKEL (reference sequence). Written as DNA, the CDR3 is TGTGCCAGCAGCCAAGGGACAGGAGCCTACAGTGAGCAGTTCTTC. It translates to CASSQGTGAYSEQFF.

In DNA, the CDR3 is TGTGCCAGCAGTTTTCTCAGGAGCTCCTACAATGAGCAGTTCTTC. As protein: CASSFLRSSYNEQFF. The chain links TRBV27 to TRBJ2-1; no definite D call. Germline CDR1 reads MNHEY; CDR2 reads SMNVEV (reference sequence). The CDR3 has 15 amino acids. Trimming stripped 3 bases from V and 0 bases from J, with 9 bases between.

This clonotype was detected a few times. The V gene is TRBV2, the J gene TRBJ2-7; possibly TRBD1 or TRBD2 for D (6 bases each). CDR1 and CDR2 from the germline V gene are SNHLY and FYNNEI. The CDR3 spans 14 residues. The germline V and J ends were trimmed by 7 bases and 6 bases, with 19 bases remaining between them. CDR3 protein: CASMGTGRGGEQYF. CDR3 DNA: TGTGCCAGCATGGGGACGGGCAGGGGAGGCGAGCAGTACTTC.

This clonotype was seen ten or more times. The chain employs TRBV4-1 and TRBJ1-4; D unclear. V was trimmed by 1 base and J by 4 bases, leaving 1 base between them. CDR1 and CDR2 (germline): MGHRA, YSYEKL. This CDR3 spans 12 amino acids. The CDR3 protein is CASSQVNEKLFF. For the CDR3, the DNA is TGCGCCAGCAGCCAAGTTAATGAAAAACTGTTTTTT.

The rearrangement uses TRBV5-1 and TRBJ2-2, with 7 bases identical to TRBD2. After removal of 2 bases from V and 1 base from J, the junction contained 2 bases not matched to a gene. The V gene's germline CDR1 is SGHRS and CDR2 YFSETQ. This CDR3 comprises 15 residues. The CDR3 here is CASSFAGVNTGELFF. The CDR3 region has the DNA TGCGCCAGCAGCTTTGCGGGAGTGAACACCGGGGAGCTGTTTTTT.

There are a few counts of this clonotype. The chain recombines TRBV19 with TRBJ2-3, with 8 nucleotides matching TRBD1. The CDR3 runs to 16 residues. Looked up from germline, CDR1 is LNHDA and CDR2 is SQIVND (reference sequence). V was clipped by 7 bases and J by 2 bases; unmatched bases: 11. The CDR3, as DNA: TGTGCCAGTACCCCGGCAGGGACAGGTGACACAGATACGCAGTATTTT. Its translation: CASTPAGTGDTDTQYF. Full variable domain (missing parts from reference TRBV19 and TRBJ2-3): DGGITQSPKYLFRKEGQNVTLSCEQNLNHDAMYWYRQDPGQGLRLIYYSQIVNDFQKGDIAEGYSVSREKKESFPLTVTSAQKNPTAFYLCASTPAGTGDTDTQYFGPGTRLTVL.

The CDR3 region has the DNA TGTGCCAGCAGCTTCGGGGGGGCTCGTGCCGGGGAGCTGTTTTTT. Amino acid sequence: CASSFGGARAGELFF. The J gene is TRBJ2-2, the V gene TRBV11-3, with 8 bases fitting TRBD2. Germline CDR1 and CDR2: SGHNT and YENEEA. This CDR3 comprises 15 residues. V was clipped by 3 bases and J by 6 bases; unmatched bases: 6.

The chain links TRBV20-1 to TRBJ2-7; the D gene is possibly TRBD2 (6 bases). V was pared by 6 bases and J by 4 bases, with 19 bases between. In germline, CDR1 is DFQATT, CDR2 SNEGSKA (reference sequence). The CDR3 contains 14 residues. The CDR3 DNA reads TGCAGTGCCCCACCGGCCGGGGGATTTTACGAGCAGTACTTC. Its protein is CSAPPAGGFYEQYF.

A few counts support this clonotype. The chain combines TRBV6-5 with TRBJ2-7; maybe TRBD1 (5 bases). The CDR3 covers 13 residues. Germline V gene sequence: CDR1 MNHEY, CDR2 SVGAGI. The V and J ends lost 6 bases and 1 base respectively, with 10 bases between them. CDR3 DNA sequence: TGTGCCAGCAGGTTCAGGGAATCCTACGAGCAGTACTTC. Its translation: CASRFRESYEQYF.

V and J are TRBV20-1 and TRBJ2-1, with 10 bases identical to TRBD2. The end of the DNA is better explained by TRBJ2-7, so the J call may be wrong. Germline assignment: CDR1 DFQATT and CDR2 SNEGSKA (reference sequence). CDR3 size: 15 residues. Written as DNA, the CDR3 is TGCAGTGCTAGAGAAGCGGGGGGGCCCTACAATGAGCAGTACTTC. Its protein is CSAREAGGPYNEQYF.

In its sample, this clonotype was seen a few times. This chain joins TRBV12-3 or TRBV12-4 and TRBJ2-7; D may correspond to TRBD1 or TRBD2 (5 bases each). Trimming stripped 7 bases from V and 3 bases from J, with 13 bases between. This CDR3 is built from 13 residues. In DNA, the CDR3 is TGTGCCAGCACCCCGCAGGGAGACTACGAGCAGTACTTC. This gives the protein CASTPQGDYEQYF.

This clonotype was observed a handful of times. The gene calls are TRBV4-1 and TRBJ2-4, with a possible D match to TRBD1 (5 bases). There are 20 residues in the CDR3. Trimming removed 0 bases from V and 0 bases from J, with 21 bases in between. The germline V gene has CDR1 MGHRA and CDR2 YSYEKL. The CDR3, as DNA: TGCGCCAGCAGCCAAGATCGAGTCCAAGGGGCACCGGGAGCCAAAAACATTCAGTACTTC. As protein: CASSQDRVQGAPGAKNIQYF.

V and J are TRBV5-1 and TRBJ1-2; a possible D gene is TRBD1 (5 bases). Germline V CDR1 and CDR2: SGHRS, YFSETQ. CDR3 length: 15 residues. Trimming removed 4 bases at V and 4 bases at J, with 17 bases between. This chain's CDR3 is CASSVGPETSYGYTF. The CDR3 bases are TGCGCCAGCAGCGTGGGACCGGAAACGAGCTATGGCTACACCTTC.

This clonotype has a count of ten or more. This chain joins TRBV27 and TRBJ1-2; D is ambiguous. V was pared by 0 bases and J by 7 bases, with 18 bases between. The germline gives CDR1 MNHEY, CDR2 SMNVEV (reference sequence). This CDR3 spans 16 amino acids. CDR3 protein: CASSLSPGPGLIGYTF. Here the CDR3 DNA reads TGTGCCAGCAGTTTATCCCCGGGCCCGGGGTTGATTGGCTACACCTTC.